One TCR beta chain is described in this entry. The data are from a study of blood T cell repertoires in COVID-19. Assay used: immunoSEQ multiplex PCR; TCRdb lists only in-frame clones, some missing. The repertoire holds 350,000 to 450,000 clones, with approximately 90% as singletons. Sequenced input: PBMCs or T cells enriched from blood (not recorded which). The TCR was taken from a woman aged 40 to 50 who had been exposed to COVID-19.

CDR3 in amino acids: CASSRGPPRPLEAFF. The CDR3 DNA reads as TGTGCCAGCAGCCGGGGGCCTCCTCGCCCGCTTGAAGCTTTCTTT. V and J are TRBV3-1 (or the pseudogene TRBV3-2) and TRBJ1-1; perhaps TRBD1 as D (6 bases). This CDR3 comprises 15 residues. The germline gives CDR1 LGHDT, CDR2 YNNKEL (reference sequence). The ends were cut back, 4 bases at V and 7 bases at J, with 19 bases in the middle.